This T cell receptor (beta chain) came from a study of CD8 T cells in ankylosing spondylitis. General study points: About 8 highly homologous variants formed a TCR beta motif that appeared characteristic of ankylosing spondylitis blood.

Libraries for TCR beta were made by quantitative 5'-RACE with molecular barcodes. TCRdb ran MiXCR on the 5' RACE reads and lists one entry per CDR3 protein. The sample consists of about 170,000 distinct CDR3 sequences, around 20% of them appearing once. The CDR3 is 15 residues long. A note on this clonotype: Its antigen is currently unknown. A much larger clone lies a single base off, so this may be a read error.

The sequence derives from a male donor with ankylosing spondylitis or in good health (not recorded which). V is TRBV12-3 or TRBV12-4 and J is TRBJ1-1; perhaps TRBD1 as D (6 bases). Sequences were obtained from blood, either unsorted or a sorted T cell fraction (not recorded which). Written as DNA, the CDR3 is TGTACCAGCAGTTTATTGGGGGCGGGGAAAACTGAAGCTTTCTTT. This encodes CTSSLLGAGKTEAFF.